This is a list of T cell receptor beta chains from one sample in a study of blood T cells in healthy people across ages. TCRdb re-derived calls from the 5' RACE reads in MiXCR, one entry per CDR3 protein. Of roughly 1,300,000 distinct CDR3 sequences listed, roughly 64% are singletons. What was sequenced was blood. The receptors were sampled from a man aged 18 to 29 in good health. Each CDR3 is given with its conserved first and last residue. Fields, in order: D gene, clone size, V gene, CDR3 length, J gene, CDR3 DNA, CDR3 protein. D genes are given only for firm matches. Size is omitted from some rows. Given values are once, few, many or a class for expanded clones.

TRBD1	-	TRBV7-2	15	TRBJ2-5	TGTGCCAGCAGCTCGGGACAGGGGTGGGCTCCGGAACAGTACTTC	CASSSGQGWAPEQYF
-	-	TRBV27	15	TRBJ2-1	TGTGCCAGCCATTCGTTTGAGAGCTCCTACAATGAGCAGTTCTTC	CASHSFESSYNEQFF
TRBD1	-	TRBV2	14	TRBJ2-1	TGTGCCGGCAAGGCAGGGGGCGGCTACAATGAGCAGTTCTTC	CAGKAGGGYNEQFF
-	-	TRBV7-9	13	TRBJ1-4	TGTGCCAGCAGCTCAGGACGGGGAGGCATCCTGTTTTTT	CASSSGRGGILFF
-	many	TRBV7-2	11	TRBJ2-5	TGTGCCAGCAGCTTAGAATGGACCCAGTACTTC	CASSLEWTQYF
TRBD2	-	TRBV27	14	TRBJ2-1	TGTGCCAGCAGTCTAGCGGATTTCTACAATGAGCAGTTCTTC	CASSLADFYNEQFF
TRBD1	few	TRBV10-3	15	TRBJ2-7	TGTGCCATCAGTGGCCAAGGACAGGGGATCTACGAGCAGTACTTC	CAISGQGQGIYEQYF
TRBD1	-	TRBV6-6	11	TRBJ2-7	TGTGCCATAACAGGGGGCGGCGAGCAGTACTTC	CAITGGGEQYF
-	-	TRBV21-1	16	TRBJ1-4	TGTGCCAGCAGCAAAGGATGGGGGGAATCCAATGAAAAACTGTTTTTT	CASSKGWGESNEKLFF
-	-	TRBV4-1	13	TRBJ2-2	TGCGCCAGCAGCCAAGAGGCGGGTAGGGAGCTGTTTTTT	CASSQEAGRELFF
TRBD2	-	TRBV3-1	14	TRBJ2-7	TGTGCCAGCAGCCAAGGGGTAGCGGGTTACGAGCAGTACTTC	CASSQGVAGYEQYF
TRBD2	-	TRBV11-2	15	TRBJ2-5	TGTGCCAGCAGCTCGACGACTAGCGCTCCAGAGACCCAGTACTTC	CASSSTTSAPETQYF
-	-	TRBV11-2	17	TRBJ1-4	TGTGCCAGCAGCTTAACGAGACCCTTCAGACCAAATGAAAGACTGTTTTTT	CASSLTRPFRPNERLFF
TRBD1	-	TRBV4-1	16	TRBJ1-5	TGCGCCAGCAGCCAGACCACGGGACAGGGGTATCAGCCCCAGCATTTT	CASSQTTGQGYQPQHF
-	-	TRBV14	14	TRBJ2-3	TGTGCCAGCAGCCAAGGGAGGCGACCAGATACGCAGTATTTT	CASSQGRRPDTQYF
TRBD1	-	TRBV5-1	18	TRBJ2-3	TGCGCCAGCAGCTTGGGGGACAACAGGGGGCGAAGCACAGATACGCAGTATTTT	CASSLGDNRGRSTDTQYF
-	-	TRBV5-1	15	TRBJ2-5	TGCGCCAGCAGCTACCGGGACTTTTCGCGGGAGACCCAGTACTTC	CASSYRDFSRETQYF
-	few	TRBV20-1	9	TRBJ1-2	TGCAGTGCTAAAACTGGCTACACCTTC	CSAKTGYTF
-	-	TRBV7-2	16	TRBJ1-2	TGTGCCAGCAGCTTCGAGCGGGGGGCCAGGAGCTATGGCTACACCTTC	CASSFERGARSYGYTF
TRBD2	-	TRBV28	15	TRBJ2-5	TGTGCCAGCAGTTTGGGGGGGTTCGGGGAGGAGACCCAGTACTTC	CASSLGGFGEETQYF
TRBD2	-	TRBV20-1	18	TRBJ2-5	TGCAGTGCTAGGGTCGGGACTAGCGGGGGTTGGTACCAAGAGACCCAGTACTTC	CSARVGTSGGWYQETQYF
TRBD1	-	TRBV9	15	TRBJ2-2	TGTGCCAGCAGCGGGGACAGGGAGGCAGTCGGGGAGCTGTTTTTT	CASSGDREAVGELFF
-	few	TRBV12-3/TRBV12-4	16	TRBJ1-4	TGTGCCAGCAGTTCGGGCAGAGATGCAACTAATGAAAAACTGTTTTTT	CASSSGRDATNEKLFF
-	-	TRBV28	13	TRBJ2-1	TGTGCCAGCAGTCGTACAGGTATCAATGAGCAGTTCTTC	CASSRTGINEQFF
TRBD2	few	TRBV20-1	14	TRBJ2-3	TGCAGTGCTACCGGACTAGCGGGGGAATATACGCAGTATTTT	CSATGLAGEYTQYF
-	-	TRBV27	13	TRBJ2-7	TGTGCCAGCGGTCATCAAAGCTCCTACGAGCAGTACTTC	CASGHQSSYEQYF
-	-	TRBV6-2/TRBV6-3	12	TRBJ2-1	TGTGCCAGCAGTACTGGGGCCAATGAGCAGTTCTTC	CASSTGANEQFF
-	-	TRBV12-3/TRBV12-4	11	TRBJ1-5	TGTGCCAGTCCCAGCAATCAGCCCCAGCATTTT	CASPSNQPQHF
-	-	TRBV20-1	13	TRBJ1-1	TGCAGTGCTAGCAAGGGTTCCAACACTGAAGCTTTCTTT	CSASKGSNTEAFF
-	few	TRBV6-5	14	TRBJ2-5	TGTGCCAGCAGTTACCCGGGTAGCCAAGAGACCCAGTACTTC	CASSYPGSQETQYF
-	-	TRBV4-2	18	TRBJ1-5	TGTGCCAGCAGCCAAGGCCCGGCCGCAAAGTATAGCAATCAGCCCCAGCATTTT	CASSQGPAAKYSNQPQHF
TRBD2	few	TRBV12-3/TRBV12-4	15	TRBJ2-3	TGTGCCAGCAGTTTGACTAGCGGGGGCCCTGATACGCAGTATTTT	CASSLTSGGPDTQYF
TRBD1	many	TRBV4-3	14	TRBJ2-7	TGCGCCAGCAGCCGTACAGGGGGCTCCTACGAGCAGTACTTC	CASSRTGGSYEQYF